This T cell receptor beta chain is drawn from a study of somatic mutations in cytotoxic T cells in rheumatoid arthritis. Background on the study: Flow cytometry sorted some V beta antibody-stained T-cell populations to nearly 100% purity, V beta1+ cells among them being sequenced for TCRB. Study observations and caveats: CD8+ T cells showed clonality that did not differ significantly between patients with rheumatoid arthritis and age-matched healthy controls. Which antigens the expanded CD8+ clones targeted was unknown.

Note on this clone: The antigen remains undetermined.

Once isolated by positive magnetic bead selection, the CD4+ and CD8+ cells had their purity checked by flow cytometry. V lost 2 bases and J lost 10, with 23 bases in between. Germline values: CDR1 MNHEY, CDR2 SVGAGI. The length of the CDR3 is 16 residues. Libraries were prepared by immunoSEQ multiplex PCR; TCRdb keeps only in-frame clonotypes and omits some of them. The sample shows roughly 12,000 clones, nearly 80% of them seen only once. This clonotype was obtained from a man in his fifties or sixties in good health. Sequencing was performed on CD8+ T cells sorted from blood. This chain uses TRBV6-5 with TRBJ1-1; D not resolved. The CDR3 sequence: CASSYVTRGGMGSAFF. CDR3 DNA sequence: TGTGCCAGCAGTTACGTGACCCGGGGAGGAATGGGGTCAGCTTTCTTT.